Detailed here is one T cell receptor beta chain. Antigen: not known. Random hexamers were used to reverse transcribe the RNA input (roughly 0.5 to 1 ug). TCRdb reprocessed the immunoSEQ multiplex PCR reads via MiXCR and lists one record per CDR3 protein. The profile shows about 210,000 distinct CDR3 sequences, over 90% of them singletons. These data come from a study of CD8 T cells in Susac syndrome. Study in general: The Susac syndrome patients were therapy-naive, on corticosteroids, or on intravenous immunoglobulin alone at blood draw. Notes on the study in general: The CD4+ T cell repertoires of Susac syndrome were found to show no clonal expansion. By the study's own acknowledgment, its TCR sequencing and HLA analysis included relatively few individuals.

With 2 bases removed from V and 0 bases from J, the gap between germline ends came to 8 bases. In germline, CDR1 is MRHNA, CDR2 SNTAGT. This CDR3 has 15 residues. The specimen sequenced was CD4+ T cells from PBMCs. This chain links TRBV6-4 with TRBJ2-1; D gene ambiguous. The origin of this receptor is a human donor with Susac syndrome. CDR3 sequence: CASSDTDSSYNEQFF. CDR3 bases: TGTGCCAGCAGTGACACAGATTCCTCCTACAATGAGCAGTTCTTC.